These 24 T cell receptor beta chains were sequenced from one sample in a study of blood T cell repertoires in COVID-19. Profiled with immunoSEQ multiplex PCR; TCRdb holds only in-frame clones, not every one. The sample lists roughly 330,000 clones; more than 75% were seen once. The specimen was PBMCs or T cells enriched from blood (not recorded which). All receptors come from a woman aged 25 to 45 who had recovered from COVID-19.

This clone has only one observation. This rearrangement joins TRBV7-9 to TRBJ1-2; D is unresolved. Trimming cost V 1 base and J 4 bases, with 10 bases left between them. Germline V gives CDR1 SEHNR, CDR2 FQNEAQ (reference sequence). The CDR3 loop spans 14 amino acids. The CDR3 DNA is TGTGCCAGCAGCTTAGTGGCGGAGGCCTATGGCTACACCTTC. Translating it yields CASSLVAEAYGYTF. The whole variable domain, filled in from reference TRBV7-9 and TRBJ1-2, reads DTGVSQNPRHKITKRGQNVTFRCDPISEHNRLYWYRQTLGQGPEFLTYFQNEAQLEKSRLLSDRFSAERPKGSFSTLEIQRTEQGDSAMYLCASSLVAEAYGYTFGSGTRLTVV.

The chain has TRBV7-2 and TRBJ2-1; TRBD2 is a possible D gene (8 bases). The V end was cut by 0 bases, the J end by 12 bases, with 21 bases between. The CDR3 is 16 amino acids. Germline lookup yields CDR1 SGHTA and CDR2 FQGNSA. The CDR3 nucleotides are TGTGCCAGCAGCTTAGCGCTAATAGGTAGCGGGGACAGGCAGTTCTTC. Translation gives CASSLALIGSGDRQFF.

The J gene is TRBJ2-7, the V gene TRBV30; tentative D call: TRBD1 (5 bases). The CDR3 is 14 residues long. V lost 4 bases and J 2 bases, leaving 15 bases between the germline ends. Germline assignment: CDR1 GTSNPN and CDR2 SVGIG (reference sequence). CDR3 protein: CAWTQGIHPYEQYF. The CDR3, as DNA: TGTGCCTGGACGCAGGGTATCCACCCCTACGAGCAGTACTTC.

The chain employs TRBV11-2 and TRBJ1-4; 8 bases align to TRBD1. There are 14 residues in the CDR3. CDR1 SGHAT and CDR2 FQNNGV come from the germline V gene. Trimming removed 5 bases from V and 8 bases from J; junction bases left unmatched: 7. The CDR3 DNA reads TGTGCCAGCAGCGCTGACAGGGGAGGCGAAAAACTGTTTTTT. Translating it yields CASSADRGGEKLFF.

V is TRBV6-7 and J is TRBJ2-3, with a tentative D call TRBD1 (6 bases). TRBV6-7 is labeled an ORF, and its function is uncertain. The CDR3 has 13 amino acids. The V end lost 8 bases, the J end lost 2 bases, and 11 bases lay between the germline ends. The CDR3 sequence: CASGGQTTDTQYF. CDR3 coding DNA: TGTGCCAGCGGTGGACAGACCACAGATACGCAGTATTTT.

The chain uses TRBV19 and TRBJ1-5, with D tentatively TRBD1 (5 bases). V lost 4 bases and J lost 2, with 15 bases in between. There are 16 residues in the CDR3. Per the germline V gene, CDR1 is LNHDA and CDR2 is SQIVND (reference sequence). In nucleotides, the CDR3 is TGTGCCAGTAGTACCCTCCCGGGCAGGGGCAATCAGCCCCAGCATTTT. Translated: CASSTLPGRGNQPQHF.

V gene TRBV9 combines with J gene TRBJ2-3; TRBD2 aligns across 12 bases. Per the germline V gene, CDR1 is SGDLS and CDR2 is YYNGEE. The CDR3 consists of 17 residues. With 0 bases clipped from V and 2 bases from J, the junction kept 4 bases outside the gene matches. The CDR3 DNA reads TGTGCCAGCAGCGTAGGGGCTAGCGGGGGGGCCACAGATACGCAGTATTTT. Protein: CASSVGASGGATDTQYF.

The chain carries TRBV5-1 and TRBJ1-1; 8 positions match TRBD1. The V gene's germline CDR1 is SGHRS and CDR2 YFSETQ. The CDR3 covers 16 residues. Unmatched junction bases numbered 8, after V lost 3 bases and J lost 1 base. The CDR3 nucleotides are TGCGCCAGCAGCTGGGGGGACAGGCGAACGAACACTGAAGCTTTCTTT. Translated: CASSWGDRRTNTEAFF.

The chain links TRBV15 to TRBJ2-2; D call uncertain. The V end was cut by 4 bases, the J end by 0 bases, with 15 bases between. CDR1 and CDR2 (germline): LNHNV, YYDKDF (reference sequence). The CDR3 spans 17 residues. CDR3 loop: CATSTVGFGANTGELFF. As DNA, the CDR3 is TGTGCCACCAGCACGGTCGGCTTTGGAGCGAACACCGGGGAGCTGTTTTTT.

The V and J genes are TRBV4-2 and TRBJ1-3, with D perhaps matching TRBD1 (5 bases). The CDR3 has 16 amino acids. Trimming shortened V by 0 bases and J by 8 bases, and 17 bases separated the two germline ends. Germline V gene sequence: CDR1 LGHNA, CDR2 YNFKEQ. The CDR3 protein is CASSQEPPPGIYTIYF. The CDR3 coding sequence is TGTGCCAGCAGCCAAGAACCCCCTCCAGGGATTTACACCATATATTTT.

V gene TRBV2 combines with J gene TRBJ2-5, with 9 bases matching TRBD1. Germline V gene lookup returns CDR1 SNHLY and CDR2 FYNNEI. The ends lost 0 bases at V and 2 bases at J; junction bases unmatched: 10. The CDR3 spans 18 residues. CDR3 DNA sequence: TGTGCCAGCAGTGAAGCGCCCCTGGGGACAGGGAGGCAAGAGACCCAGTACTTC. Protein product: CASSEAPLGTGRQETQYF.

This clone was recorded only once. The chain employs TRBV7-8 and TRBJ1-1, with D perhaps matching TRBD1 (6 bases). V was clipped by 10 bases and J by 4 bases, with 19 bases between them. The CDR3 is 14 amino acids. Germline V gene sequence: CDR1 SGHVS, CDR2 FQNEAQ. The CDR3 DNA reads as TGTGCCACCCTAGTGATTGGGGGCGGCACTGAAGCTTTCTTT. It encodes CATLVIGGGTEAFF.

The rearrangement joins TRBV7-2 to TRBJ1-2, with D perhaps TRBD1 (6 bases). Germline CDR1 reads SGHTA; CDR2 reads FQGNSA. V was cut by 3 bases and J by 2 bases, with 10 bases left in between. CDR3 length: 14 residues. CDR3 protein: CASSLGALNYGYTF. CDR3 nucleotides: TGTGCCAGCAGCTTGGGGGCCCTGAACTATGGCTACACCTTC.

The table lists this clone with a count of one. The J gene is TRBJ1-2, the V gene TRBV30; TRBD1 is a possible D gene (5 bases). Looked up from germline, CDR1 is GTSNPN and CDR2 is SVGIG (reference sequence). CDR3 length equals 13 residues. Trimming removed 2 bases at V and 1 base at J, with 8 bases between. DNA of the CDR3: TGTGCCTGGAGTACAGGCCTTAACTATGGCTACACCTTC. The encoded protein is CAWSTGLNYGYTF.

The chain is built from TRBV10-2 and TRBJ2-2; D is possibly TRBD2 (7 bases). There are 17 residues in the CDR3. Germline CDR1 reads WSHSY; CDR2 reads SAAADI. The V gene lost 6 bases and the J gene lost 0 bases, with 17 bases spanning the gap. The CDR3 coding sequence is TGCGCCAGCAGGGACTTCGGGGGGCCATCGAACACCGGGGAGCTGTTTTTT. It is translated as CASRDFGGPSNTGELFF.

The genes are TRBV6-2 or TRBV6-3 and TRBJ1-5; 10 positions match TRBD1. CDR3 length: 16 residues. Germline assignment: CDR1 MNHEY and CDR2 SVGEGT. V lost 5 bases, J lost 6 bases, and 10 bases stayed unmatched. The CDR3 sequence: CASSIRTGGTGQPQHF. In DNA, the CDR3 is TGTGCCAGCAGTATAAGGACAGGGGGGACAGGTCAGCCCCAGCATTTT.

This rearrangement joins TRBV5-1 to TRBJ1-2; tentative D call: TRBD1 (5 bases). The germline V gene has CDR1 SGHRS and CDR2 YFSETQ. CDR3 size: 14 residues. The V and J ends lost 0 bases and 5 bases respectively, with 11 bases between them. For the CDR3, the DNA is TGCGCCAGCAGCTTGGGCCAGGGTCGTTATGGCTACACCTTC. This gives the protein CASSLGQGRYGYTF.

The chain combines TRBV7-2 with TRBJ2-5; a possible D gene is TRBD2 (6 bases). The V end lost 6 bases, the J end lost 5 bases, and 19 bases lay between the germline ends. The CDR3 totals 15 residues. CDR1 is SGHTA and CDR2 is FQGNSA in the germline V gene. For the CDR3, the DNA is TGTGCCAGCAGGGGACCCAGCGGGTCAGGGGAGACCCAGTACTTC. Its translation is CASRGPSGSGETQYF.

The CDR3 DNA is TGTGCCAGCAGCTGGGACAGGGGTGAAGCTTTCTTT. Amino acids: CASSWDRGEAFF. The rearrangement joins TRBV12-3 or TRBV12-4 to TRBJ1-1; 10 positions agree with TRBD1. Trimming removed 6 bases from V and 7 bases from J; junction bases left unmatched: 2. CDR3 length: 12 residues.

This clone was found a few times. The V call is TRBV4-1, the J call TRBJ1-3; no reliable D call. This CDR3 has 15 amino acids. Trimming took 0 bases from V and 4 from J, leaving 10 bases between them. Germline loops: CDR1 MGHRA, CDR2 YSYEKL. The CDR3: CASSQDRVWGNTIYF. CDR3 sequence (DNA): TGCGCCAGCAGCCAAGATCGGGTATGGGGAAACACCATATATTTT.

The chain couples TRBV5-1 to TRBJ2-3; 9 positions agree with TRBD2. V was clipped by 3 bases and J by 5 bases; unmatched bases: 7. The CDR3 is made up of 15 amino acids. In germline, CDR1 is SGHRS, CDR2 YFSETQ. The CDR3 is CASSSPVSGGDTQYF. The DNA for the CDR3 is TGCGCCAGCAGCTCCCCGGTTAGCGGGGGAGATACGCAGTATTTT.

The V gene is TRBV7-2, the J gene TRBJ2-6; no clear D gene. The CDR3 runs to 15 residues. Trimming pared 5 bases from V and 0 bases from J, leaving 8 bases between. The germline CDR1 and CDR2 sequences are SGHTA and FQGNSA. CDR3 nucleotides: TGTGCCAGCAGCCCGCTGAGCTCTGGGGCCAACGTCCTGACTTTC. Its translation is CASSPLSSGANVLTF.

In this sample, this clone turned up once. The chain is built from TRBV5-1 and TRBJ1-1; TRBD1 aligns across 11 bases. V was pared by 4 bases and J by 6 bases, with 5 bases of the junction left unmatched. The CDR3 length is 14 residues. Germline CDR1 reads SGHRS; CDR2 reads YFSETQ. The CDR3 region has the DNA TGCGCCAGCAGCCCGGGACAGGGGGAGGCTGAAGCTTTCTTT. The encoded protein is CASSPGQGEAEAFF.

The rearrangement joins TRBV20-1 to TRBJ2-7; no firm D call. CDR1 DFQATT and CDR2 SNEGSKA come from the germline V gene (reference sequence). The V end lost 5 bases, the J end lost 2 bases, and 7 bases lay between the germline ends. This CDR3 region has 11 residues. The CDR3 loop is CSAGPAYEQYF. CDR3 nucleotides: TGCAGTGCTGGCCCCGCCTACGAGCAGTACTTC.